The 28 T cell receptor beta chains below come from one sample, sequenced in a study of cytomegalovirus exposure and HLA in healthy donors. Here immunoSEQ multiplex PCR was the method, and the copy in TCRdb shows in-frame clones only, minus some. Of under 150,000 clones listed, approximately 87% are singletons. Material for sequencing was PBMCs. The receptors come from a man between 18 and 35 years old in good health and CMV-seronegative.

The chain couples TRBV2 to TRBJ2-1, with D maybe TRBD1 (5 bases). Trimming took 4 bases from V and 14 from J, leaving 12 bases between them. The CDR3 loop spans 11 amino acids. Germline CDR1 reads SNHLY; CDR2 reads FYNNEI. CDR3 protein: CASSVRGPEFF. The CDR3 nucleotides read TGTGCCAGCAGTGTTAGGGGTCCGGAGTTCTTC.

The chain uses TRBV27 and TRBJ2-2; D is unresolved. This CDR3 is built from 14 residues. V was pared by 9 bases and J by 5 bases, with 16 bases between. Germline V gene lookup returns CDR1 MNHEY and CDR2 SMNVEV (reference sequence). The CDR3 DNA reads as TGTGCCAGTGCCGAGGAGATACCGACCGGGGAGCTGTTTTTT. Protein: CASAEEIPTGELFF.

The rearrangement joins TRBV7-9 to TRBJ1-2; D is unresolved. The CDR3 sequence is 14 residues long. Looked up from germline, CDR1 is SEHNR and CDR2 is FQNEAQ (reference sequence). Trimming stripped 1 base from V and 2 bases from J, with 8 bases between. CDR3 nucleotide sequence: TGTGCCAGCAGCTTAGGTTCAGGAAACTATGGCTACACCTTC. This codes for CASSLGSGNYGYTF.

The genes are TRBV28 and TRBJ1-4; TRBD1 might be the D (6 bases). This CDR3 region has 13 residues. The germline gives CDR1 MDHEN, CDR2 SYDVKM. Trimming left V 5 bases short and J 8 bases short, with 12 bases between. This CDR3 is CASSTGIAEKLFF. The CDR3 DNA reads TGTGCCAGCAGTACAGGGATAGCCGAAAAACTGTTTTTT. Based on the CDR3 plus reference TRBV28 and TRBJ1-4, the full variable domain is DVKVTQSSRYLVKRTGEKVFLECVQDMDHENMFWYRQDPGLGLRLIYFSYDVKMKEKGDIPEGYSVSREKKERFSLILESASTNQTSMYLCASSTGIAEKLFFGSGTQLSVL.

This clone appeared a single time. The CDR3 sequence is CASSSTWVSEQFF. DNA for the CDR3: TGTGCCAGCAGCTCGACTTGGGTTTCGGAGCAGTTCTTC. The rearrangement joins TRBV7-2 to TRBJ2-1, with D unresolved. V lost 4 bases, J lost 10 bases, and 14 bases lay in between. Germline values: CDR1 SGHTA, CDR2 FQGNSA. The CDR3 has 13 amino acids.

The CDR3 region is CASSLASGVKTYEQYF. CDR3 nucleotides: TGCGCCAGCAGCTTGGCTAGCGGGGTGAAAACCTACGAGCAGTACTTC. This chain links TRBV5-1 with TRBJ2-7, with 9 bases fitting TRBD2. The CDR3 runs to 16 residues. CDR1 is SGHRS, CDR2 YFSETQ, per germline. J lost 2 bases, V lost 0 bases, and 6 bases had no gene match.

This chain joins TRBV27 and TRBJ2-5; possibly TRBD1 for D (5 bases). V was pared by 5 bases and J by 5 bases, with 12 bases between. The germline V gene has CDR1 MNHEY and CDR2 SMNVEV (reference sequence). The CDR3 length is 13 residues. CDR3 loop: CASSDSLRETQYF. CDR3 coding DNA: TGTGCCAGCAGTGACAGCCTGAGGGAGACCCAGTACTTC.

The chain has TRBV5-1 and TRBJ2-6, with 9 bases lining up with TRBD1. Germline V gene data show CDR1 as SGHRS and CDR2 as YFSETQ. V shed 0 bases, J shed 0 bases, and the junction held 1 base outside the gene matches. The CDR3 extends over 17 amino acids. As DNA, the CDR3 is TGCGCCAGCAGCTTGGCGACAGGGGGCTCTGGGGCCAACGTCCTGACTTTC. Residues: CASSLATGGSGANVLTF.

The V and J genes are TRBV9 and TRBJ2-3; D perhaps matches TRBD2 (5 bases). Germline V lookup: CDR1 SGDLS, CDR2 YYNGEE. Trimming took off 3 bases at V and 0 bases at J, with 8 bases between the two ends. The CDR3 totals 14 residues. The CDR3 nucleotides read TGTGCCAGCAGCGCCGGGGTAAGCACAGATACGCAGTATTTT. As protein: CASSAGVSTDTQYF.

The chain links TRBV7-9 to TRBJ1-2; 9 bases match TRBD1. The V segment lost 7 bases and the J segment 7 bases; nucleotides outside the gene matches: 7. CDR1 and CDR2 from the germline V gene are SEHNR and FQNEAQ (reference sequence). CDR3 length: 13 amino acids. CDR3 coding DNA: TGTGCCAGCACGCAACAGGGGGCGTTTGGCTACACCTTC. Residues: CASTQQGAFGYTF.

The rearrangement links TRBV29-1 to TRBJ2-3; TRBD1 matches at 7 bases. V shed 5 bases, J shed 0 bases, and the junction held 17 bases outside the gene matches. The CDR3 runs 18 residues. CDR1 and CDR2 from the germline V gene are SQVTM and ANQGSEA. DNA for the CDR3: TGCAGCGTTTGCAAGCAGGGGGAGACAGCAACTAGCACAGATACGCAGTATTTT. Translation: CSVCKQGETATSTDTQYF.

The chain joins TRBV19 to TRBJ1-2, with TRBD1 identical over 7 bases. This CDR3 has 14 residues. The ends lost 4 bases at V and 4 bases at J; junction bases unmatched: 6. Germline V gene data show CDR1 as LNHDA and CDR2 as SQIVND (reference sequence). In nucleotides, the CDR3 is TGTGCCAGTAGTAACCCACGGGACAGCTATGGCTACACCTTC. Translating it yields CASSNPRDSYGYTF. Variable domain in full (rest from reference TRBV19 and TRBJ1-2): DGGITQSPKYLFRKEGQNVTLSCEQNLNHDAMYWYRQDPGQGLRLIYYSQIVNDFQKGDIAEGYSVSREKKESFPLTVTSAQKNPTAFYLCASSNPRDSYGYTFGSGTRLTVV.

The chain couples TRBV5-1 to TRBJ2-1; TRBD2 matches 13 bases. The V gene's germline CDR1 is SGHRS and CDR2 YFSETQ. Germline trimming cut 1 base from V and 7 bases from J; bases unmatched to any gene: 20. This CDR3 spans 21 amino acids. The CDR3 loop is CASSLFPPGTSGNGITNEQFF. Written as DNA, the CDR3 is TGCGCCAGCAGCTTGTTTCCCCCCGGGACTAGCGGGAATGGTATAACGAATGAGCAGTTCTTC.

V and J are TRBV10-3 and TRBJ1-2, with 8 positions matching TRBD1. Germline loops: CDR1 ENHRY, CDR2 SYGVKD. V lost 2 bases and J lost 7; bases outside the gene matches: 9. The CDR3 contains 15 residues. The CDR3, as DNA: TGTGCCATCAGTGAGGGCCGGACAGGGCTACTTGGCTACACCTTC. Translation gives CAISEGRTGLLGYTF.

The chain's CDR3 is CASSKGGEDTQYF. CDR3 DNA sequence: TGCGCCAGCAGTAAAGGGGGGGAAGATACGCAGTATTTT. The chain is built from TRBV5-1 and TRBJ2-3, with a tentative D call TRBD2 (7 bases). The length of the CDR3 is 13 residues. The V end was cut by 5 bases, the J end by 5 bases, with 12 bases between. Germline assignment: CDR1 SGHRS and CDR2 YFSETQ.

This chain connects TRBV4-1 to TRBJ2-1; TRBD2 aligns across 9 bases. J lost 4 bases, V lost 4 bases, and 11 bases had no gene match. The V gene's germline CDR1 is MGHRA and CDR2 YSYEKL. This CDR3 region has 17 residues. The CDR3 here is CASSPDRASGTYNEQFF. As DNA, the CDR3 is TGCGCCAGCAGCCCAGACCGGGCTAGCGGGACGTACAATGAGCAGTTCTTC.

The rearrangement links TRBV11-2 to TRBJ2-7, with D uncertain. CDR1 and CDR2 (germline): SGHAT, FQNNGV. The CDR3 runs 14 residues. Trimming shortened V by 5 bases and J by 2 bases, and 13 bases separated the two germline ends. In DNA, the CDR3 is TGTGCCAGCAGCCGAGATGGCGGAACCTACGAGCAGTACTTC. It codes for CASSRDGGTYEQYF.

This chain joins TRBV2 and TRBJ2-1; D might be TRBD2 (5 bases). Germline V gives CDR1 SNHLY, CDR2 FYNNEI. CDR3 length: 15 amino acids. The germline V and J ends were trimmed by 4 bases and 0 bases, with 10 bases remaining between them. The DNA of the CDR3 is TGTGCCAGCAGTGGACGGGGTCCCTCCTACAATGAGCAGTTCTTC. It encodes CASSGRGPSYNEQFF.

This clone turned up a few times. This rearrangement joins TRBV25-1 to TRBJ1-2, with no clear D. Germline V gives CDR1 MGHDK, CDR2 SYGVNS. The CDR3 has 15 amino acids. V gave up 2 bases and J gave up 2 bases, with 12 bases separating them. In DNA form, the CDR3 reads TGTGCCAGCAGTGAAGGTACGGCAGGCAACTATGGCTACACCTTC. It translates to CASSEGTAGNYGYTF.

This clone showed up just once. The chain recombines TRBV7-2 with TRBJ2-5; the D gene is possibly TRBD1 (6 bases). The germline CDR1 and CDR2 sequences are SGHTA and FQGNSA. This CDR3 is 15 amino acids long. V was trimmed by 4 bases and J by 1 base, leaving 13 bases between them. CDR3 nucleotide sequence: TGTGCCAGCAGCTCAGGACAGACGGTCCAAGAGACCCAGTACTTC. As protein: CASSSGQTVQETQYF.

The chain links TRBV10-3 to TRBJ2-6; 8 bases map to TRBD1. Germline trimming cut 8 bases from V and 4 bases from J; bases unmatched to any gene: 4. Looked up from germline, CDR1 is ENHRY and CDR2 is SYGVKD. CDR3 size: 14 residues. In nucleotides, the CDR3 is TGTGCCATCGCTCAGGGGGCCGGGGCCAACGTCCTGACTTTC. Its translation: CAIAQGAGANVLTF.

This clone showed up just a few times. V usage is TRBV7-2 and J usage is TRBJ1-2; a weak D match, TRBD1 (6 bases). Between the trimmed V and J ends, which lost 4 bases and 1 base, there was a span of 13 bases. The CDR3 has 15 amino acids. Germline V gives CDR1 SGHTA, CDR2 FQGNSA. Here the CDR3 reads CASSSYLQGNYGYTF. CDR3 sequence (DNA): TGTGCCAGCAGCTCGTATTTACAGGGTAACTATGGCTACACCTTC.

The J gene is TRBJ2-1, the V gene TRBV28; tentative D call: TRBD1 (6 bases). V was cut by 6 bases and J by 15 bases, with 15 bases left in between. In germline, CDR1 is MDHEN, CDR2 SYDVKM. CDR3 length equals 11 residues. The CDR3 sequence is CASSPTRGRFF. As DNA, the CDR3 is TGTGCCAGCAGCCCCACCAGGGGTAGGTTCTTC.

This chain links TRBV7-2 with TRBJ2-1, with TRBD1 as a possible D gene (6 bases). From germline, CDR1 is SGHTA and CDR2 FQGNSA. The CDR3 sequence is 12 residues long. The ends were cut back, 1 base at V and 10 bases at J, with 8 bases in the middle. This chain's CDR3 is CASSLEDREQFF. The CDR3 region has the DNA TGTGCCAGCAGCTTAGAGGACAGAGAGCAGTTCTTC.

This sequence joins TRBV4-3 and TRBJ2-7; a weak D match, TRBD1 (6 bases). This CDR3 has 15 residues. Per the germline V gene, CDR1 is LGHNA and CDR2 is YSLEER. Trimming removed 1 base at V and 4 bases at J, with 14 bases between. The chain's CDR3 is CASSQGLDRIYEQYF. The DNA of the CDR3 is TGCGCCAGCAGCCAAGGTCTCGACAGGATATACGAGCAGTACTTC.

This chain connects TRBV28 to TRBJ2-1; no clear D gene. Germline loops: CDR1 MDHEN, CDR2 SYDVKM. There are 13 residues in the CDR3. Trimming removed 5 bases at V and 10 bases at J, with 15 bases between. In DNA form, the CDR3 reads TGTGCCAGCAGTCGAGGTGGTCTTTTGGAGCAGTTCTTC. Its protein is CASSRGGLLEQFF.

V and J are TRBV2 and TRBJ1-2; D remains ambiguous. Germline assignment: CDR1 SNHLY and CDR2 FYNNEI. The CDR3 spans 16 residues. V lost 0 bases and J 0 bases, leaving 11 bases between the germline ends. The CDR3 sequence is CASSEAEEPSNYGYTF. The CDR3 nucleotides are TGTGCCAGCAGTGAAGCGGAGGAGCCTTCTAACTATGGCTACACCTTC.

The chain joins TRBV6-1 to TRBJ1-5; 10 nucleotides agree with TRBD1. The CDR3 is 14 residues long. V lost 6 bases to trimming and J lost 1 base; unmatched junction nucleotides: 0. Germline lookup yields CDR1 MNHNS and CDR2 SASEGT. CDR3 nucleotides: TGTGCCAGCAGGGGACAGGGGAGCAATCAGCCCCAGCATTTT. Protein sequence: CASRGQGSNQPQHF.